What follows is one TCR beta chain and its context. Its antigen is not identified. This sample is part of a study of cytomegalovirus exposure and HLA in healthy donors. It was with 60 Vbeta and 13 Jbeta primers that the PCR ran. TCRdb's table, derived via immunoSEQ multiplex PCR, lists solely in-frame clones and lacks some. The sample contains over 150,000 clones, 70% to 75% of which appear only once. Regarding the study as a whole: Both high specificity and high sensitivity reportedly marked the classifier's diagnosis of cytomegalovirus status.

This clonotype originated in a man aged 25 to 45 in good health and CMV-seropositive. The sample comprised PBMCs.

The CDR3 DNA follows: TGCGCCAGCAGCCGGACAGGGTCCTCTGGAAACACCATATATTTT. Translation gives CASSRTGSSGNTIYF. This chain uses TRBV4-1 with TRBJ1-3; 8 bases agree with TRBD1. The CDR3 loop spans 15 amino acids. V gave up 4 bases and J gave up 0 bases; unmatched junction bases: 2. Germline values: CDR1 MGHRA, CDR2 YSYEKL.